One sample yielded the 15 T cell receptor beta chains listed below, sequenced in a study of graft-versus-host responses after intestinal transplantation. TCRdb's table, derived via immunoSEQ multiplex PCR, lists solely in-frame clones and lacks some. The sample has some 18,000 clones; 80% to 95% are singletons. Sequencing was performed on PBMCs, taken around 350 days after transplant. Every receptor here comes from a human patient who received an intestinal transplant, so some T cells may come from the graft donor.

The rearrangement joins TRBV4-1 to TRBJ1-5; a possible D gene is TRBD1 (5 bases). Germline CDR1 and CDR2: MGHRA and YSYEKL. This CDR3 has 14 residues. The ends were cut back, 0 bases at V and 7 bases at J, with 10 bases in the middle. The CDR3 DNA reads as TGCGCCAGCAGCCAAGATCGGGGGGTCCAGCCCCAGCATTTT. This sequence encodes CASSQDRGVQPQHF.

This clone was found once. This rearrangement joins TRBV7-9 to TRBJ2-7, with 7 bases fitting TRBD1. V was clipped by 5 bases and J by 3 bases; unmatched bases: 7. The CDR3 totals 14 residues. Germline lookup yields CDR1 SEHNR and CDR2 FQNEAQ (reference sequence). CDR3 residues: CASSHSTGSYEQYF. CDR3 coding DNA: TGTGCCAGCAGCCATTCGACAGGGAGCTACGAGCAGTACTTC.

The J gene is TRBJ1-6, the V gene TRBV6-1; D remains ambiguous. V was trimmed by 3 bases and J by 8 bases, leaving 8 bases between them. Germline CDR1 reads MNHNS; CDR2 reads SASEGT. The length of the CDR3 is 13 residues. The CDR3 region is CASSDQRDSPLHF. In DNA, the CDR3 is TGTGCCAGCAGTGACCAGAGGGATTCACCCCTCCACTTT.

The CDR3 DNA sequence: TGTGCCAGCAGCCCGACGAACACCGGGGAGCTGTTTTTT. Residues: CASSPTNTGELFF. This chain joins TRBV6-4 and TRBJ2-2, with D unresolved. Germline CDR1 MRHNA, CDR2 SNTAGT. The CDR3 extends over 13 amino acids. The ends were cut back, 6 bases at V and 0 bases at J, with 5 bases in the middle.

Details on this clone: Other DNA sequences of this sample code for an identical CDR3. This rearrangement joins TRBV2 to TRBJ2-5, with 9 bases that match TRBD2. Germline-derived CDR1 and CDR2 are SNHLY and FYNNEI. CDR3 size: 15 residues. J was trimmed by 4 bases and V by 3 bases; bases with no gene match: 6. CDR3 in DNA: TGTGCCAGCAGTGACGGCGGGGGGGCCGGAGAGACCCAGTACTTC. Protein product: CASSDGGGAGETQYF.

The chain has TRBV2 and TRBJ1-1, with D possibly being TRBD1 (6 bases). Trimming took 7 bases from V and 2 from J, leaving 11 bases between them. The CDR3 length is 13 residues. CDR1 SNHLY and CDR2 FYNNEI come from the germline V gene. The CDR3 nucleotides are TGTGCCAGCACTGGACAGCCTAACACTGAAGCTTTCTTT. Translated: CASTGQPNTEAFF.

The chain employs TRBV15 and TRBJ2-5; 10 bases map to TRBD2. The CDR3 extends over 13 amino acids. The germline V gene has CDR1 LNHNV and CDR2 YYDKDF (reference sequence). V shed 9 bases, J shed 1 base, and the junction held 2 bases outside the gene matches. As DNA, the CDR3 is TGTGCCACGAGGACTAGCGGCCAAGAGACCCAGTACTTC. Translated, it gives CATRTSGQETQYF.

This clone was picked up one time. V and J are TRBV6-1 and TRBJ2-7; unclear D gene. Trimming took off 2 bases at V and 4 bases at J, with 9 bases between the two ends. The length of the CDR3 is 13 residues. Germline CDR1 MNHNS, CDR2 SASEGT. CDR3 sequence reads: CASSESDEYEQYF. CDR3 coding DNA: TGTGCCAGCAGTGAATCTGACGAGTACGAGCAGTACTTC.

This chain connects TRBV27 to TRBJ1-3; no clear D. The CDR3 covers 12 residues. Trimming left V 8 bases short and J 1 base short, with 6 bases between. Germline CDR1 MNHEY, CDR2 SMNVEV (reference sequence). The CDR3 DNA reads TGTGCCAGCCACAATTCTGGAAACACCATATATTTT. It yields the protein CASHNSGNTIYF.

V usage is TRBV28 and J usage is TRBJ1-5; the D gene is possibly TRBD1 (5 bases). This CDR3 is built from 15 residues. Germline CDR1 reads MDHEN; CDR2 reads SYDVKM. V dropped 4 bases and J dropped 5 bases, with 15 bases sitting between them. CDR3 in amino acids: CASSWGTTSYQPQHF. The DNA for the CDR3 is TGTGCCAGCAGTTGGGGGACCACATCTTATCAGCCCCAGCATTTT.

The rearrangement joins TRBV10-1 to TRBJ1-1; no clear D. Deletions cut 4 bases from V and 1 base from J, with 7 bases between. Germline V gives CDR1 WNHNN, CDR2 SYGVQD (reference sequence). The CDR3 covers 13 residues. The CDR3 sequence is CASSGHPNTEAFF. In DNA form, the CDR3 reads TGCGCCAGCAGTGGGCACCCGAACACTGAAGCTTTCTTT.

The J gene is TRBJ2-7, the V gene TRBV2; the D gene is possibly TRBD1 (6 bases). Germline V gives CDR1 SNHLY, CDR2 FYNNEI. The CDR3 is made up of 15 amino acids. Trimming took 6 bases from V and 0 from J, leaving 15 bases between them. In nucleotides, the CDR3 is TGTGCCAGCAGGATCGAGACAGGACGCTCCTACGAGCAGTACTTC. It specifies CASRIETGRSYEQYF.

This clone is a singleton in its sample. V is TRBV7-9 and J is TRBJ1-2; D is perhaps TRBD1 (5 bases). V lost 1 base and J lost 6, with 12 bases in between. This CDR3 spans 14 amino acids. Germline V gene lookup returns CDR1 SEHNR and CDR2 FQNEAQ (reference sequence). CDR3 nucleotide sequence: TGTGCCAGCAGCTTAGAGGGGCTTACGAATGGCTACACCTTC. Translated: CASSLEGLTNGYTF.

The table lists this clone with a count of one. V gene TRBV13 combines with J gene TRBJ2-5; D may be TRBD2 (5 bases). The CDR3 spans 15 residues. V lost 4 bases and J 1 base, leaving 13 bases between the germline ends. The germline V gene has CDR1 PRHDT and CDR2 FYEKMQ (reference sequence). CDR3 residues: CASSSEWTVQETQYF. The CDR3 coding sequence is TGTGCCAGCAGCTCAGAGTGGACTGTCCAAGAGACCCAGTACTTC.

The chain uses TRBV29-1 and TRBJ2-3, with TRBD2 matching 11 bases. Germline CDR1 is SQVTM and CDR2 is ANQGSEA. The CDR3 is 15 amino acids. V lost 4 bases and J lost 2; bases outside the gene matches: 5. The DNA for the CDR3 is TGCAGCGTTGCGCTAGCGGGGGGATACACAGATACGCAGTATTTT. Translation gives CSVALAGGYTDTQYF.